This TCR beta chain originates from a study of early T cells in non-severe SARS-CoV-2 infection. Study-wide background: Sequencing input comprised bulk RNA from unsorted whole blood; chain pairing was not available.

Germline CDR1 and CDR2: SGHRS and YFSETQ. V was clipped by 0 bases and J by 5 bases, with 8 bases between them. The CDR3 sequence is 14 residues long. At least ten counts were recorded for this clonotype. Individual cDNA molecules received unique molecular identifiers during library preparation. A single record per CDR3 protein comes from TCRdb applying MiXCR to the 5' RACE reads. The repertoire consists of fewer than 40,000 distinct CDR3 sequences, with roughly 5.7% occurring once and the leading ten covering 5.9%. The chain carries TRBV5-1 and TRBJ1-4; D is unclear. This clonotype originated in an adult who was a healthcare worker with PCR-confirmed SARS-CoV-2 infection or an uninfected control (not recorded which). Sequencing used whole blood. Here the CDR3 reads CASSLGSQNEKLFF. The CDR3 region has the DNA TGCGCCAGCAGCTTGGGGTCTCAGAATGAAAAACTGTTTTTT.